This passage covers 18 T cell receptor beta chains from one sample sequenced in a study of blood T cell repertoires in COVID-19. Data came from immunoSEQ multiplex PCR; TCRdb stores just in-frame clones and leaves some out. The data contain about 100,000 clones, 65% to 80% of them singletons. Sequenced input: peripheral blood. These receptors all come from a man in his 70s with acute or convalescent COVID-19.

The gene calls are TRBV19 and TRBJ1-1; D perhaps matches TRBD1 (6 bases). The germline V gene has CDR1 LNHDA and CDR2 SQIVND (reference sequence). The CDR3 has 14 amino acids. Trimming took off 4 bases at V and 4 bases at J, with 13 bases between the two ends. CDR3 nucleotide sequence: TGTGCCAGTAGTACGCAGAGGGGGAGCACTGAAGCTTTCTTT. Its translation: CASSTQRGSTEAFF.

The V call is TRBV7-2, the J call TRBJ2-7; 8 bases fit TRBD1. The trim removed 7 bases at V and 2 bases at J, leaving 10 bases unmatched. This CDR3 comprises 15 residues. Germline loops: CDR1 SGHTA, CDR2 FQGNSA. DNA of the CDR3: TGTGCCAGCACCGAGGGGCAGGGGGCAGCCTACGAGCAGTACTTC. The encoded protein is CASTEGQGAAYEQYF.

CDR3 in DNA: TGTGCCAGCAGCCTGCGACAGGGGAATGGCTACACCTTC. It translates to CASSLRQGNGYTF. V and J are TRBV3-1 (or the pseudogene TRBV3-2) and TRBJ1-2; 8 positions agree with TRBD1. This CDR3 contains 13 residues. With V trimmed by 4 bases and J by 6 bases, 4 bases remained unmatched. Germline V gene sequence: CDR1 LGHDT, CDR2 YNNKEL (reference sequence).

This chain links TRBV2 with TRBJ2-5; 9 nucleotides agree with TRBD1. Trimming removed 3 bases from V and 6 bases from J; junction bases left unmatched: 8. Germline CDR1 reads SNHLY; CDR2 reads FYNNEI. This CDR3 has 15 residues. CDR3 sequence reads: CASSDRTGAPQTQYF. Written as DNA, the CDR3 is TGTGCCAGCAGTGACCGGACAGGGGCGCCCCAGACCCAGTACTTC. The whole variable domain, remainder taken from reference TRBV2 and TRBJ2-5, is EPEVTQTPSHQVTQMGQEVILRCVPISNHLYFYWYRQILGQKVEFLVSFYNNEISEKSEIFDDQFSVERPDGSNFTLKIRSTKLEDSAMYFCASSDRTGAPQTQYFGPGTRLLVL.

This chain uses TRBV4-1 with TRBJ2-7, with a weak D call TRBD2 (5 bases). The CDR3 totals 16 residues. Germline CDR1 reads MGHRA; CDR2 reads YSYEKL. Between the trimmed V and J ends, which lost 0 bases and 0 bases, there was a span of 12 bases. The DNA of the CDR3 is TGCGCCAGCAGCCAAGAGGGAGCAACTACCTCCTACGAGCAGTACTTC. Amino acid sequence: CASSQEGATTSYEQYF.

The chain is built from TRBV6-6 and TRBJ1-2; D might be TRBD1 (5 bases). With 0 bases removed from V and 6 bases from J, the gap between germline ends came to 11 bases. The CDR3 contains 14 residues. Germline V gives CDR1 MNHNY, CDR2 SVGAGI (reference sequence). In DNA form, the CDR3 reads TGTGCCAGCAGTTACTCGACGTACAGGAATGGCTACACCTTC. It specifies CASSYSTYRNGYTF.

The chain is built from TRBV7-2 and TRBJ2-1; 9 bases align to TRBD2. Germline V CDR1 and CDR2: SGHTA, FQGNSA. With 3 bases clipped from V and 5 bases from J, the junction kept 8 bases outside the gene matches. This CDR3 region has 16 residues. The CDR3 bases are TGTGCCAGCAGCTTTAAGCGGGGGGCTAATAACAATGAGCAGTTCTTC. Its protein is CASSFKRGANNNEQFF.

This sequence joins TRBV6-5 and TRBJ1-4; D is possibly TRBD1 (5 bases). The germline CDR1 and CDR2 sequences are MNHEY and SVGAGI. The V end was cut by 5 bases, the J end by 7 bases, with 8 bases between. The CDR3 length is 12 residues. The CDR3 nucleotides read TGTGCCAGCAGTCCCGGGGGTGAAAAACTGTTTTTT. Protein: CASSPGGEKLFF.

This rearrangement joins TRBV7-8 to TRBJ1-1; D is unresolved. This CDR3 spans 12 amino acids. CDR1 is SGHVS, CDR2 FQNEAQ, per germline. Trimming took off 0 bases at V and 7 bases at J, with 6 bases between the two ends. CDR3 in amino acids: CASSLALNEAFF. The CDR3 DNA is TGTGCCAGCAGCTTAGCTTTAAATGAAGCTTTCTTT. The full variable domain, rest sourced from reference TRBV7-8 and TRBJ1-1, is GAGVSQSPRYKVAKRGQDVALRCDPISGHVSLFWYQQALGQGPEFLTYFQNEAQLDKSGLPSDRFFAERPEGSVSTLKIQRTQQEDSAVYLCASSLALNEAFFGQGTRLTVV.

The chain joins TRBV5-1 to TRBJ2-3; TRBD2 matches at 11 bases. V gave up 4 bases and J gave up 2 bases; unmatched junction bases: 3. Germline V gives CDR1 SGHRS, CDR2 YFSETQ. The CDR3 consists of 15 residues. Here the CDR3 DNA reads TGCGCCAGCAGCGTTAGCGGGGGGGACACAGATACGCAGTATTTT. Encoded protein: CASSVSGGDTDTQYF. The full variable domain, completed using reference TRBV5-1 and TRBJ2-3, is KAGVTQTPRYLIKTRGQQVTLSCSPISGHRSVSWYQQTPGQGLQFLFEYFSETQRNKGNFPGRFSGRQFSNSRSEMNVSTLELGDSALYLCASSVSGGDTDTQYFGPGTRLTVL.

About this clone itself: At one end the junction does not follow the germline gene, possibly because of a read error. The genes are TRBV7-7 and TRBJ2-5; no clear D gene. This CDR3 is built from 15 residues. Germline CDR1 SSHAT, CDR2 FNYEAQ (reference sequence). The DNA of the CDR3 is TGTGCTAGCAGCTTTTTACCAGGTTTACAAGAGACCCAGTACTTC. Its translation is CASSFLPGLQETQYF.

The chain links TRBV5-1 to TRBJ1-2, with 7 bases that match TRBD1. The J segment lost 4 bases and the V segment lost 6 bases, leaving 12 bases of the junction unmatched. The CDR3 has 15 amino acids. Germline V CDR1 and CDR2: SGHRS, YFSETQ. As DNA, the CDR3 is TGCGCCAGCACCGACCTCAGGGGGAGTCCCTATGGCTACACCTTC. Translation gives CASTDLRGSPYGYTF.

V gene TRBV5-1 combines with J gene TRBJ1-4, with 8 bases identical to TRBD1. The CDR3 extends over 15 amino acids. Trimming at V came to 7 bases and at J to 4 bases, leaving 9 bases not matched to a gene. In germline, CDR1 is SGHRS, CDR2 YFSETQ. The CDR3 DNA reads TGCGCCAGCGGCCGGGGACAGGCCGATAATGAAAAACTGTTTTTT. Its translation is CASGRGQADNEKLFF.

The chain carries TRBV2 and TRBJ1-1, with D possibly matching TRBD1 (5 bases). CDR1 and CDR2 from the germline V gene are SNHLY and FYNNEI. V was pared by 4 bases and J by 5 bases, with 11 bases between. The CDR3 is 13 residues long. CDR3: CASSAAGKTEAFF. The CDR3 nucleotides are TGTGCCAGCAGTGCGGCAGGGAAAACTGAAGCTTTCTTT.

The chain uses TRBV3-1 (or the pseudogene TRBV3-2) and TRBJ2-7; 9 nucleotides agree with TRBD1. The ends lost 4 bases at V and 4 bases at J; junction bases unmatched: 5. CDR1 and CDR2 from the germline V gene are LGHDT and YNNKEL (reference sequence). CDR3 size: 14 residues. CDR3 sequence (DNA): TGTGCCAGCAGCCGACAGGGGGGACCATACGAGCAGTACTTC. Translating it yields CASSRQGGPYEQYF.

Here the CDR3 DNA reads TGTGCAAGTCGCACACGTATCTCGAACACTGAAGCTTTCTTT. Translation: CASRTRISNTEAFF. This sequence joins TRBV12-2 and TRBJ1-1; the table's D call of TRBD1 was not tested on the DNA. TRBV12-2 is a recognized pseudogene. The CDR3 is 14 residues long.

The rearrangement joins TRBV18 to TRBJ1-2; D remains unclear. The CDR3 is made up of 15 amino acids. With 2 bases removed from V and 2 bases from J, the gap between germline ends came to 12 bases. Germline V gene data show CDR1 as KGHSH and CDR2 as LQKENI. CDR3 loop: CASSPKDRENYGYTF. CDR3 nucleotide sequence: TGTGCCAGCTCACCAAAAGACCGGGAAAACTATGGCTACACCTTC.

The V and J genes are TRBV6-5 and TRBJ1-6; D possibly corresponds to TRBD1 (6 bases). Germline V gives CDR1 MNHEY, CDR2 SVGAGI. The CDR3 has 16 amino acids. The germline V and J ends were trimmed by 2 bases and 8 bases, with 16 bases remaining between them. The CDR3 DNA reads TGTGCCAGCAGTTACAAACCGAGGGGGAGTGATTCACCCCTCCACTTT. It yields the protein CASSYKPRGSDSPLHF.